This TCR beta chain is from a study of blood T cell repertoires in COVID-19. The overall study: From the United States, Italy and Spain came samples of acute and convalescent COVID-19.

Original data processing: Quantification of nucleated cells was approximated via reference gene primer amplification. Produced via immunoSEQ multiplex PCR; TCRdb's table is partial and in-frame only. The V and J calls and clone size were taken over from that table, and D and trimming were inferred from the DNA. The sample includes about 370,000 clones, roughly 90% seen only once; the top ten take roughly 0.9%. Living in 24 US areas, the participants were between roughly 18 and 89 years of age. Up to 2 weeks before entering the study, exposed participants had met a COVID-19 case. The CDR3 length is 15 residues. V shed 4 bases and J 5 bases; nucleotides not matched to a gene: 6. From germline, CDR1 is KGHDR and CDR2 SFDVKD.

This chain uses TRBV24-1 with TRBJ1-2, with TRBD1 matching over 10 bases. This receptor was obtained from a woman aged 40 to 49 who had been exposed to COVID-19. The sample comprised PBMCs or T cells enriched from blood (not recorded which). In DNA form, the CDR3 reads TGTGCCACCAGTGACCCGGGACAGGGGCCATATGGCTACACCTTC. This translates into CATSDPGQGPYGYTF.